The T cell receptor (beta chain) described here comes from a study of CD8+CD57+ T cells in acquired aplastic anemia (dated by TCRdb to 2017 to 2018). Context from the whole study: On average, sorted CD4+ and CD8+ cells yielded around 3.1 ug of extracted DNA, with a range of roughly 0.18 to 27.4 ug. An average of roughly 9.8 million reads for CD4+ cells and approximately 11 million reads for CD8+ cells was obtained from healthy donor samples. The study at large found these results: Patients and healthy controls showed no significant difference in CD8+ Simpson's diversity (P=0.060). Around 28 CD8+ CDR3 sequences were found to be shared between patients and controls, but these sequences appeared to be highly expressed in patients and within the immunodominant clones of the patients.

Looking up the germline V gene (reference sequence) yields CDR1 DFQATT and CDR2 SNEGSKA. Ends included, the CDR3 has 14 residues. Only CDR3 DNA is held: 42 bases, read in frame from base 1. Genomic DNA served as template for TCR beta VDJ combination and CDR3 sequence profiling. An Illumina HiSeq 2000 was used for TCR repertoire sequencing. On the study's bioinformatics: Repertoires were assessed using TRBV/TRBJ rearrangement plots, CDR3 size and DJ length profiles, and Simpson's diversity index. Whichever DNA sequence was most abundant in the deep sequencing data was defined as the immunodominant clone. CDR3 amino acid sequences were checked for sharing across subjects and were also compared against the VDJdb database and published repertoires. TCRdb reran the public reads through fastp at Q25 and MiXCR, keeping productive beta chains. Identical CDR3 protein sequences are pooled into one entry, listed with their most common genes and DNA. These V and J calls originate from TCRdb's pipeline instead of the authors' own analysis. This sample has around 400,000 distinct CDR3 sequences in its table, and about two thirds of those were observed once. The ten largest clones add up to under 5% of the sample.

Points on this clonotype: Its antigen remains unidentified. No conserved phenylalanine or tryptophan is present at the end of the CDR3, so a read error is the likely explanation.

In the study, sorted CD4+ and CD8+ blood T cells from patients with severe aplastic anemia and from healthy subjects underwent deep sequencing of TCR repertoires. Ficoll-Paque density gradient centrifugation was used to isolate peripheral blood mononuclear cells. Before DNA extraction, CD4+ and CD8+ T cells were sorted with FACS or magnetic beads. This receptor chain uses TRBV20-1 and TRBJ2-5; the D element might be TRBD1 or TRBD2, as each aligns at 6 bases. The clonotype was recovered from a human donor in good health, serving as a control. Sequencing was done on a sample of sorted CD4+, CD8+, or CD8+CD57+ T cells (not recorded which) from PBMCs. The CDR3 reads as follows: CSAASDRPQETQYL. The DNA is as follows: TGCAGCGCAGCTAGCGACAGGCCCCAAGAGACCCAGTACCTC.